This record concerns one TCR beta chain sequence. Primers: 60 Vbeta forward and 13 Jbeta reverse. The repertoire was sequenced with immunoSEQ multiplex PCR; TCRdb's copy has only in-frame clones and lacks some. The sample lists 300,000 or so clones; around four fifths were seen once. This record comes from a study of cytomegalovirus exposure and HLA in healthy donors. The V gene's germline CDR1 is SGHTA and CDR2 FQGTGA. The CDR3 totals 13 residues. V was pared by 4 bases and J by 7 bases, with 3 bases of the junction left unmatched. The receptor was isolated from a woman in her thirties or forties in good health and CMV-seropositive. Sequencing was carried out using PBMCs. J is TRBJ2-2 and V is TRBV7-3, with TRBD1 matching over 7 bases. As DNA, the CDR3 is TGTGCCAGCAGCTCAGGGGGTAGCGGGGAGCTGTTTTTT. Translation: CASSSGGSGELFF.